What follows are 32 T cell receptor beta chains derived from one specimen sequenced in a study of somatic mutations in cytotoxic T cells in rheumatoid arthritis (dated by TCRdb to about 2017). The library came from the immunoSEQ multiplex PCR assay. Entries here come from immuneACCESS through TCRdb and include only in-frame sequences with V and J called. Some clones fail to appear in such tables; in the studies checked, an unresolved V gene covers under half of the shortfall, and the cause of the remainder is unknown. The table for this sample lists approximately 13,000 clones; under 80% of them were counted only once. The top ten constitute more than 15% of the sample. Specimen: CD8+ T cells sorted from blood. These receptors came from an adult with rheumatoid arthritis.

The genes are TRBV7-6 and TRBJ2-3; the match to TRBD2 covers 12 bases. After removal of 8 bases from V and 3 bases from J, the junction contained 3 bases not matched to a gene. The CDR3 loop spans 14 amino acids. CDR1 and CDR2 from the germline V gene are SGHVS and FNYEAQ. DNA of the CDR3: TGTGCCAGCGATCTAGCGGGGGGGACAGATACGCAGTATTTT. Translating gives CASDLAGGTDTQYF.

V gene TRBV4-1 combines with J gene TRBJ1-3; a weak D match, TRBD1 (6 bases). Trimming pared 3 bases from V and 0 bases from J, leaving 12 bases between. The CDR3 sequence is 16 residues long. CDR1 and CDR2 (germline): MGHRA, YSYEKL. In DNA form, the CDR3 reads TGCGCCAGCAGCCACGCCCCAGGGGACTCTGGAAACACCATATATTTT. This sequence encodes CASSHAPGDSGNTIYF.

This sequence joins TRBV21-1 and TRBJ1-5. TRBV21-1 is listed as a pseudogene. The CDR3 loop spans 12 amino acids. The CDR3 nucleotides are TGTGCCAGCAGCAAAGCGGGTCAGCCCCAGCATTTT. Translating gives CASSKAGQPQHF.

The table lists this clone with a few counts. The gene calls are TRBV7-9 and TRBJ2-7; 12 bases are a match to TRBD2. This CDR3 spans 15 amino acids. J gave up 2 bases and V 4 bases, and 3 bases lay outside the gene matches. Germline values: CDR1 SEHNR, CDR2 FQNEAQ (reference sequence). The DNA of the CDR3 is TGTGCCAGCAGCTCTTGGACTAGCGGGGCCTACGAGCAGTACTTC. This translates into CASSSWTSGAYEQYF.

V usage is TRBV4-1 and J usage is TRBJ1-3; D gene ambiguous. CDR1 and CDR2 (germline): MGHRA, YSYEKL. V lost 6 bases to trimming and J lost 2 bases, with 8 bases between them. The CDR3 loop spans 13 amino acids. The CDR3 DNA follows: TGCGCCAGCAGTGACAACACTGGAAACACCATATATTTT. Translation gives CASSDNTGNTIYF.

The chain couples TRBV13 to TRBJ2-3, with D unresolved. Germline values: CDR1 PRHDT, CDR2 FYEKMQ (reference sequence). Trimming cost V 5 bases and J 1 base, with 7 bases left between them. CDR3 size: 13 residues. CDR3: CASSRRGTDTQYF. Here the CDR3 DNA reads TGTGCCAGCAGCAGACGGGGCACAGATACGCAGTATTTT.

The V gene is TRBV13, the J gene TRBJ2-3; 8 nucleotides align to TRBD2. V trimming: 5 bases; J trimming: 5 bases; junction bases outside the gene matches: 9. The V gene's germline CDR1 is PRHDT and CDR2 FYEKMQ (reference sequence). The CDR3 totals 15 residues. This CDR3 reads CASSPSAGVGDTQYF. The CDR3 region has the DNA TGTGCCAGCAGCCCTTCAGCGGGGGTTGGAGATACGCAGTATTTT.

The gene calls are TRBV12-5 and TRBJ2-7; tentatively, D is TRBD2 (6 bases). The CDR3 spans 16 residues. V shed 0 bases and J shed 1 base, with 13 bases lying between them. CDR1 is LGHNT, CDR2 FRNRAP, per germline. CDR3 bases: TGTGCTAGTGGTTTGGTAACTAGGGACTTATCCTACGAGCAGTACTTC. Protein: CASGLVTRDLSYEQYF.

The chain combines TRBV28 with TRBJ2-1, with TRBD2 matching over 9 bases. Germline V gene lookup returns CDR1 MDHEN and CDR2 SYDVKM. This CDR3 region has 17 residues. Trimming cost V 5 bases and J 6 bases; bases outside gene matches: 14. The CDR3: CASSPTPRRGGFNEQFF. The DNA of the CDR3 is TGTGCCAGCAGTCCCACCCCTCGGCGGGGGGGATTCAATGAGCAGTTCTTC. The entire variable domain, with the rest obtained from reference TRBV28 and TRBJ2-1, is as follows: DVKVTQSSRYLVKRTGEKVFLECVQDMDHENMFWYRQDPGLGLRLIYFSYDVKMKEKGDIPEGYSVSREKKERFSLILESASTNQTSMYLCASSPTPRRGGFNEQFFGPGTRLTVL.

The CDR3 DNA follows: TGCGCCAGCAGCTTTACAGGGAGAACTGAAGCTTTCTTT. This gives the protein CASSFTGRTEAFF. The chain links TRBV5-1 to TRBJ1-1; TRBD1 might be the D (6 bases). The length of the CDR3 is 13 residues. Trimming cost V 2 bases and J 5 bases, with 10 bases left between them. Germline V CDR1 and CDR2: SGHRS, YFSETQ. The whole variable domain, remainder taken from reference TRBV5-1 and TRBJ1-1, is KAGVTQTPRYLIKTRGQQVTLSCSPISGHRSVSWYQQTPGQGLQFLFEYFSETQRNKGNFPGRFSGRQFSNSRSEMNVSTLELGDSALYLCASSFTGRTEAFFGQGTRLTVV.

This clone was picked up a small number of times. The chain employs TRBV6-1 and TRBJ2-7, with TRBD2 identical over 10 bases. Per germline, CDR1 MNHNS and CDR2 SASEGT. Trimming took 8 bases from V and 1 from J; bases not matched to a gene: 2. This CDR3 comprises 13 residues. The DNA for the CDR3 is TGTGCCAGCGGACTAGCGGAATCCTACGAGCAGTACGTC. Protein sequence: CASGLAESYEQYV.

This clone was seen a handful of times. The DNA for the CDR3 is TGTGCCGTATTTGGAGGGGCCTTGAACACTGAAGCTTTCTTT. Translating gives CAVFGGALNTEAFF. The chain recombines TRBV2 with TRBJ1-1, with a tentative D call TRBD1 (5 bases). Germline V lookup: CDR1 SNHLY, CDR2 FYNNEI. The CDR3 has 14 residues. V was trimmed by 11 bases and J by 0 bases, leaving 16 bases between them.

This chain connects TRBV12-5 to TRBJ2-1; unclear D gene. The CDR3 sequence is 16 residues long. From germline, CDR1 is LGHNT and CDR2 FRNRAP. Trimming stripped 0 bases from V and 0 bases from J, with 9 bases between. The CDR3 DNA sequence: TGTGCTAGTGGTTTGGTGCCGGCTAGCTCCTACAATGAGCAGTTCTTC. Translation: CASGLVPASSYNEQFF. Together with reference TRBV12-5 and TRBJ2-1, the CDR3 gives the full variable domain: DARVTQTPRHKVTEMGQEVTMRCQPILGHNTVFWYRQTMMQGLELLAYFRNRAPLDDSGMPKDRFSAEMPDATLATLKIQPSEPRDSAVYFCASGLVPASSYNEQFFGPGTRLTVL.

This clone appeared a single time. The CDR3 spells CASSDPPQGAFEKLFF. As DNA, the CDR3 is TGTGCCAGCAGTGACCCGCCGCAGGGGGCATTTGAAAAACTGTTTTTT. The genes are TRBV25-1 and TRBJ1-4, with 8 positions matching TRBD1. V trimming: 3 bases; J trimming: 7 bases; junction bases outside the gene matches: 10. The germline V gene encodes CDR1 MGHDK and CDR2 SYGVNS. This CDR3 has 16 amino acids.

The J gene is TRBJ1-4, the V gene TRBV28; D is unclear. Trimming pared 4 bases from V and 7 bases from J, leaving 10 bases between. The CDR3 totals 13 residues. The V gene's germline CDR1 is MDHEN and CDR2 SYDVKM. Here the CDR3 reads CASSSFGVEKLFF. CDR3 bases: TGTGCCAGCAGTTCCTTTGGGGTTGAAAAACTGTTTTTT.

The chain combines TRBV18 with TRBJ1-2; D is uncertain. The CDR3 contains 13 residues. Looked up from germline, CDR1 is KGHSH and CDR2 is LQKENI. V was pared by 6 bases and J by 2 bases, with 10 bases between. Here the CDR3 reads CASSWEGNYGYTF. CDR3 sequence (DNA): TGTGCCAGCTCCTGGGAGGGAAACTATGGCTACACCTTC.

This chain connects TRBV7-9 to TRBJ2-3; unclear D gene. Germline CDR1 is SEHNR and CDR2 is FQNEAQ (reference sequence). CDR3 length: 12 amino acids. Trimming left V 4 bases short and J 3 bases short, with 5 bases between. The CDR3 coding sequence is TGTGCCAGCAGCTCAATGACAGATACGCAGTATTTT. It yields the protein CASSSMTDTQYF.

The chain is built from TRBV15 and TRBJ2-5, with D possibly matching TRBD2 (5 bases). V lost 6 bases and J lost 4, with 15 bases in between. Germline CDR1 reads LNHNV; CDR2 reads YYDKDF (reference sequence). This CDR3 has 14 residues. The CDR3 bases are TGTGCCACCAGGGCCCCGCCAGAGGGAGAGACCCAGTACTTC. Its protein is CATRAPPEGETQYF.

The chain employs TRBV21-1 and TRBJ1-4. TRBV21-1 is shown as a pseudogene. CDR3 length: 15 amino acids. CDR3 nucleotides: TGTGCCAGCTTCTTCGGCCAGCCCGGGAGTGAAAAACTGTTTTTT. Translated, it gives CASFFGQPGSEKLFF.

This chain uses TRBV19 with TRBJ2-1; no reliable D call. The CDR3 totals 11 residues. Germline lookup yields CDR1 LNHDA and CDR2 SQIVND (reference sequence). V lost 3 bases, J lost 3 bases, and 0 bases lay in between. The CDR3 sequence: CASSIYNEQFF. The CDR3 region has the DNA TGTGCCAGTAGTATCTACAATGAGCAGTTCTTC. Complete variable domain (other parts from reference TRBV19 and TRBJ2-1): DGGITQSPKYLFRKEGQNVTLSCEQNLNHDAMYWYRQDPGQGLRLIYYSQIVNDFQKGDIAEGYSVSREKKESFPLTVTSAQKNPTAFYLCASSIYNEQFFGPGTRLTVL.

This sequence joins TRBV6-1 and TRBJ1-1; the D is unclear. CDR3 length equals 14 residues. The V end lost 3 bases, the J end lost 0 bases, and 8 bases lay between the germline ends. The germline V gene encodes CDR1 MNHNS and CDR2 SASEGT. This chain's CDR3 is CASSEGGMNTEAFF. In DNA form, the CDR3 reads TGTGCCAGCAGTGAGGGCGGCATGAACACTGAAGCTTTCTTT.

The chain joins TRBV6-6 to TRBJ2-3, with TRBD1 identical over 7 bases. In germline, CDR1 is MNHNY, CDR2 SVGAGI (reference sequence). The CDR3 totals 14 residues. The J segment lost 2 bases and the V segment lost 4 bases, leaving 3 bases of the junction unmatched. The DNA of the CDR3 is TGTGCCAGCAGTTTGGGACAGTCCACAGATACGCAGTATTTT. This gives the protein CASSLGQSTDTQYF.

This clone showed up just a few times. V gene TRBV4-1 combines with J gene TRBJ2-7; D might be TRBD1 (7 bases). Germline CDR1 and CDR2: MGHRA and YSYEKL. This CDR3 spans 17 amino acids. The ends were cut back, 0 bases at V and 3 bases at J, with 18 bases in the middle. This chain's CDR3 is CASSQDSAGTVGYEQYF. The CDR3 coding sequence is TGCGCCAGCAGCCAAGATTCGGCGGGGACAGTGGGCTACGAGCAGTACTTC.

J is TRBJ2-1 and V is TRBV14; maybe TRBD1 (6 bases). Germline V lookup: CDR1 SGHDN, CDR2 FVKESK. The V and J ends lost 4 bases and 4 bases respectively, with 14 bases between them. This CDR3 is built from 15 residues. CDR3 DNA: TGTGCCAGCAGCCCCCGCTGGGGGACATACAATGAGCAGTTCTTC. This encodes CASSPRWGTYNEQFF.

The chain carries TRBV27 and TRBJ2-1, with D perhaps given as TRBD1 or TRBD2 (5 bases each). Germline lookup yields CDR1 MNHEY and CDR2 SMNVEV (reference sequence). CDR3 length: 17 residues. With 8 bases removed from V and 1 base from J, the gap between germline ends came to 21 bases. This CDR3 reads CASCQGPGTESYNEQFF. The DNA for the CDR3 is TGTGCCAGCTGCCAAGGCCCCGGGACGGAATCCTACAATGAGCAGTTCTTC.

This clone is a singleton in its sample. The chain is built from TRBV10-3 and TRBJ2-7; TRBD2 matches 12 bases. V was pared by 6 bases and J by 5 bases, with 2 bases of the junction left unmatched. The germline gives CDR1 ENHRY, CDR2 SYGVKD. The CDR3 length is 13 residues. The CDR3, as DNA: TGTGCCATCAGGGCTAGCGGGGGGGACGAGCAGTACTTC. Its translation is CAIRASGGDEQYF.

Written as DNA, the CDR3 is TGTGCAAGTCGCTTAGCGCATTGGACAGGGCCGGGAAACACCATATATTTT. Translation gives CASRLAHWTGPGNTIYF. The chain employs TRBV12-2 and TRBJ1-3; the table's D call, TRBD1, was not checked against the DNA. TRBV12-2 counts as a pseudogene. This CDR3 is 17 amino acids long.

The chain couples TRBV19 to TRBJ1-2, with a tentative D call TRBD1 (5 bases). The CDR3 has 17 amino acids. Germline V gene data show CDR1 as LNHDA and CDR2 as SQIVND (reference sequence). Trimming took off 4 bases at V and 6 bases at J, with 24 bases between the two ends. For the CDR3, the DNA is TGTGCCAGTAGTACTTGGGACGGATCCTCGGCCACCCATGGCTACACCTTC. Protein product: CASSTWDGSSATHGYTF.

V usage is TRBV5-1 and J usage is TRBJ2-5, with 9 bases identical to TRBD2. From germline, CDR1 is SGHRS and CDR2 YFSETQ. Trimming removed 1 base from V and 2 bases from J; junction bases left unmatched: 3. CDR3 length equals 15 residues. CDR3 in DNA: TGCGCCAGCAGCTTGAGCGGGGGGTTTCAAGAGACCCAGTACTTC. As protein: CASSLSGGFQETQYF.

V and J are TRBV28 and TRBJ2-5; TRBD1 might be the D (5 bases). Trimming took 1 base from V and 0 from J, leaving 6 bases between them. This CDR3 has 14 residues. CDR1 MDHEN and CDR2 SYDVKM come from the germline V gene. The CDR3 nucleotides are TGTGCCAGCAGTTTATTGGACAACCAAGAGACCCAGTACTTC. It is translated as CASSLLDNQETQYF.

This chain joins TRBV20-1 and TRBJ2-1; D uncertain. V lost 5 bases and J 8 bases, leaving 7 bases between the germline ends. This CDR3 has 10 amino acids. Germline V CDR1 and CDR2: DFQATT, SNEGSKA (reference sequence). CDR3 nucleotide sequence: TGCAGTGCTCCAAGAGATGAGCAGTTCTTC. The encoded protein is CSAPRDEQFF.

The table lists this clone with a few counts. The rearrangement links TRBV5-8 to TRBJ2-7; D might be TRBD1 or TRBD2, each matching 5 bases. The CDR3 spans 14 residues. Germline-derived CDR1 and CDR2 are SGHTS and YDEGEE. V was clipped by 2 bases and J by 4 bases, with 13 bases between them. The CDR3 bases are TGTGCCAGCAGCTTTGGGGGAGCTCGGTACGAGCAGTACGTC. Protein product: CASSFGGARYEQYV.